The source of this TCR beta chain is a study of PD-1 blockade in classical Hodgkin lymphoma. The data were produced by immunoSEQ multiplex PCR, yet TCRdb's version contains in-frame clones alone and is incomplete. The sample comprises some 95,000 clones, roughly 89% of which are singletons, and approximately 11% rests with the top ten. This CDR3 has 17 residues. Germline V gene data show CDR1 as SGHTA and CDR2 as FQGTGA. V lost 1 base to trimming and J lost 6 bases; unmatched junction nucleotides: 7. Points on this clone: Its target is not known.

Points from the study as a whole: Nothing has yet pinned down what causes the repertoire differences, possibly disease activity or prior therapy.

Brentuximab vedotin exposure varied, and every patient relapsed after autologous stem cell transplantation. The TCR was taken from a human donor with classical Hodgkin lymphoma. The gene calls are TRBV7-3 and TRBJ2-2; the match to TRBD1 covers 11 bases. This specimen consisted of peripheral blood mononuclear cells (PBMCs), obtained before the second cycle of nivolumab. CDR3 sequence reads: CASSLSPGQGASGELFF. The CDR3 coding sequence is TGTGCCAGCAGCTTAAGCCCCGGACAGGGGGCTTCCGGGGAGCTGTTTTTT.